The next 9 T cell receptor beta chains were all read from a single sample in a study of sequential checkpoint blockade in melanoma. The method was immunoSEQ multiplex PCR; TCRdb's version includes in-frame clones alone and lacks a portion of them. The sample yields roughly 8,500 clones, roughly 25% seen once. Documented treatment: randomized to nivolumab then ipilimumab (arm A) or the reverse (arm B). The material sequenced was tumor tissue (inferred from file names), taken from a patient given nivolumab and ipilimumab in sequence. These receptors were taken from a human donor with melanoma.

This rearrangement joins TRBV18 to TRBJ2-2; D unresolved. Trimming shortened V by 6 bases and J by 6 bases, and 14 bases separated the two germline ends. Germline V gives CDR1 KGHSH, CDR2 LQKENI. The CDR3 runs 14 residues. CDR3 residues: CASSSFTGSGELFF. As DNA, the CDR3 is TGTGCCAGCTCGTCCTTTACTGGGTCCGGGGAGCTGTTTTTT.

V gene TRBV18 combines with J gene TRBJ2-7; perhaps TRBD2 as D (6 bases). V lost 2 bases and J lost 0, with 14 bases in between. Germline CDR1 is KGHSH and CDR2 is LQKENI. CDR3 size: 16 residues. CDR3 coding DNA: TGTGCCAGCTCACCATATATAGGACTAAGCTCCTACGAGCAGTACTTC. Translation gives CASSPYIGLSSYEQYF.

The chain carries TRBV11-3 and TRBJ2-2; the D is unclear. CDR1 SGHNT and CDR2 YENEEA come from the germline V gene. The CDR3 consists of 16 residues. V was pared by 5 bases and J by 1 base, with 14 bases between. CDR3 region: CASSAPGARNTGELFF. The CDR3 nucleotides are TGTGCCAGCAGCGCCCCTGGAGCCAGGAACACCGGGGAGCTGTTTTTT.

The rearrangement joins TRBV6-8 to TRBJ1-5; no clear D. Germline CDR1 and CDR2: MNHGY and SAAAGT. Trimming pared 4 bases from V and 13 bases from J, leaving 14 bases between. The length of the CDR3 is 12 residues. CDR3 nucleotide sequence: TGTGCCAGCAGTTCGGAGGGCAGTCCTCAGCATTTT. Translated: CASSSEGSPQHF.

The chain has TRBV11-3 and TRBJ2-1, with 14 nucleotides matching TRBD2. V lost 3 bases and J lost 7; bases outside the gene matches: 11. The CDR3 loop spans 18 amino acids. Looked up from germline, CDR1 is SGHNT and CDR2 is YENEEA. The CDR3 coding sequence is TGTGCCAGCAGCTTGGGTGTCCCTGGGACTAGCGGGGGAAATGAGCAGTTCTTC. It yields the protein CASSLGVPGTSGGNEQFF.

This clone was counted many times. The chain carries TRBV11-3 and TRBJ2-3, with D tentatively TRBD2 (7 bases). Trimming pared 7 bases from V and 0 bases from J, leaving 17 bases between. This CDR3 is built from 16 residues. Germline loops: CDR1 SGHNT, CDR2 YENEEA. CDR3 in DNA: TGTGCCAGCACCCCTGGGGGGGCCCTTAGCACAGATACGCAGTATTTT. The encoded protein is CASTPGGALSTDTQYF. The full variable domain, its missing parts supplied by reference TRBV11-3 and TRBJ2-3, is EAGVVQSPRYKIIEKKQPVAFWCNPISGHNTLYWYLQNLGQGPELLIRYENEEAVDDSQLPKDRFSAERLKGVDSTLKIQPAELGDSAVYLCASTPGGALSTDTQYFGPGTRLTVL.

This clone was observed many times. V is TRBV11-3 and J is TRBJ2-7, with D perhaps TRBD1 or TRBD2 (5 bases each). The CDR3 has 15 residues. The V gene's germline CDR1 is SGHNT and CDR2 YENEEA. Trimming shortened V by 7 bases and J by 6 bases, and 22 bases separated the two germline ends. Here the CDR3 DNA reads TGTGCCAGCAACACACTAGAGGAAGGGGCGCGCGAGCAGTACTTC. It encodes CASNTLEEGAREQYF.

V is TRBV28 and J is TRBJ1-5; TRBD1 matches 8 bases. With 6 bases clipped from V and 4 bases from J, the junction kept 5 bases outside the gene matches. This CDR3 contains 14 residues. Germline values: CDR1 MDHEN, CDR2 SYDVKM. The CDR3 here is CASRLGQDNQPQHF. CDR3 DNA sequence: TGTGCCAGCAGATTGGGACAGGATAATCAGCCCCAGCATTTT.

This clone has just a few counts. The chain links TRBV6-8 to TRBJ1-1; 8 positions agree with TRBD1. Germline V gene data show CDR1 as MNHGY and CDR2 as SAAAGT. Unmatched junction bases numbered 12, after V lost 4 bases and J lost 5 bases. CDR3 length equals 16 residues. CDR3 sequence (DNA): TGTGCCAGCAGTTTCCGATGGACAGGGATCAAAACTGAAGCTTTCTTT. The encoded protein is CASSFRWTGIKTEAFF.